Each of the 15 T cell receptor beta chains below was sequenced from the same sample in a study of control samples from healthy donors and cancer patients. The protocol was immunoSEQ multiplex PCR, while the TCRdb copy is restricted to in-frame clones and leaves out a portion. The repertoire has some 96,000 clones, roughly 87% of them found once; the top ten carry 15% to 20%. The sequencing sample was made of blood. Every receptor here comes from a woman in her 50s in good health.

The gene calls are TRBV18 and TRBJ1-2, with D tentatively TRBD1 (5 bases). V lost 10 bases and J lost 6, with 18 bases in between. The germline V gene encodes CDR1 KGHSH and CDR2 LQKENI. The CDR3 is 13 residues long. This chain's CDR3 is CATMDGTFNGYTF. DNA for the CDR3: TGTGCCACCATGGACGGGACTTTTAATGGCTACACCTTC.

The V call is TRBV6-4, the J call TRBJ2-3, with D uncertain. V was clipped by 5 bases and J by 4 bases, with 19 bases between them. In germline, CDR1 is MRHNA, CDR2 SNTAGT. This CDR3 is 16 amino acids long. The CDR3 sequence is CASSLGSPNGADTQYF. The DNA of the CDR3 is TGTGCCAGCAGTCTCGGCAGCCCCAACGGAGCAGATACGCAGTATTTT.

The chain carries TRBV12-5 and TRBJ2-1, with 10 nucleotides matching TRBD2. V was pared by 5 bases and J by 1 base, with 8 bases of the junction left unmatched. The CDR3 length is 17 residues. Germline V CDR1 and CDR2: LGHNT, FRNRAP. CDR3 sequence (DNA): TGTGCTAGTGGTGACCGATTAGCGGGAGGATCCTACAATGAGCAGTTCTTC. Translation gives CASGDRLAGGSYNEQFF.

The chain has TRBV6-5 and TRBJ1-1; TRBD1 is a possible D gene (6 bases). This CDR3 comprises 16 residues. V was clipped by 0 bases and J by 2 bases, with 13 bases between them. CDR1 and CDR2 from the germline V gene are MNHEY and SVGAGI. CDR3: CASSYSSTGLNTEAFF. CDR3 sequence (DNA): TGTGCCAGCAGTTACTCCTCTACAGGGTTAAACACTGAAGCTTTCTTT.

This clone was observed a few times. The chain recombines TRBV10-1 with TRBJ1-1; tentative D call: TRBD1 (6 bases). CDR3 length: 14 residues. Trimming took off 0 bases at V and 9 bases at J, with 14 bases between the two ends. The germline CDR1 and CDR2 sequences are WNHNN and SYGVQD (reference sequence). CDR3 in amino acids: CASSESKNRAQAFF. In DNA, the CDR3 is TGCGCCAGCAGTGAGTCGAAAAACAGGGCCCAAGCTTTCTTT.

This clone appeared once. This chain connects TRBV28 to TRBJ2-6; tentatively, D is TRBD1 (5 bases). The germline V gene encodes CDR1 MDHEN and CDR2 SYDVKM. The ends were cut back, 1 base at V and 1 base at J, with 5 bases in the middle. The CDR3 loop spans 15 amino acids. In DNA form, the CDR3 reads TGTGCCAGCAGTTTATCAGGGTCTGGGGCCAACGTCCTGACTTTC. Amino acid sequence: CASSLSGSGANVLTF.

This chain connects TRBV25-1 to TRBJ2-2, with 8 nucleotides matching TRBD1. The CDR3 is made up of 15 amino acids. Germline V gene lookup returns CDR1 MGHDK and CDR2 SYGVNS. The CDR3 here is CGPQGAEINTGELFF. CDR3 bases: TGTGGACCCCAGGGGGCAGAAATAAACACCGGGGAGCTGTTTTTT.

This rearrangement joins TRBV24-1 to TRBJ1-1; D is perhaps TRBD1 (5 bases). V was shortened by 7 bases and J by 0 bases, with 8 bases between the two germline ends. Germline CDR1 reads KGHDR; CDR2 reads SFDVKD. This CDR3 comprises 13 residues. The CDR3: CATRDRMNTEAFF. The CDR3 coding sequence is TGTGCCACCAGAGACAGAATGAACACTGAAGCTTTCTTT.

The gene calls are TRBV2 and TRBJ2-5; D is perhaps TRBD2 (6 bases). V was trimmed by 3 bases and J by 5 bases, leaving 10 bases between them. The CDR3 contains 13 residues. Per the germline V gene, CDR1 is SNHLY and CDR2 is FYNNEI. The CDR3 DNA sequence: TGTGCCAGCAGTGAGGCGGGGCCGGAGACCCAGTACTTC. It specifies CASSEAGPETQYF.

The V gene is TRBV12-3 or TRBV12-4, the J gene TRBJ2-7; no clear D gene. The CDR3 has 11 residues. V was cut by 6 bases and J by 6 bases, with 9 bases left in between. The CDR3 sequence is CASSYQGEQYF. The CDR3 nucleotides read TGTGCCAGCAGCTATCAAGGCGAGCAGTACTTC.

V is TRBV21-1 and J is TRBJ2-3; TRBD2 is the table's D call, not checked against the DNA. TRBV21-1 is reported as a pseudogene. The CDR3 length is 16 residues. CDR3 in DNA: TGTGCCAGCAGCAAAGAACCGGGGGAGACCACAGATACGCAGTATTTT. Amino acid sequence: CASSKEPGETTDTQYF.

This clone was picked up one time. J is TRBJ2-1 and V is TRBV5-4; TRBD2 matches at 11 bases. The V gene end was trimmed by 2 bases and the J gene end by 4 bases; junction bases not matched to a gene: 2. The CDR3 has 15 amino acids. CDR1 SGHNT and CDR2 YYREEE come from the germline V gene (reference sequence). Here the CDR3 DNA reads TGTGCCAGCAGCTTTACTAGCGGGAGTTACAATGAGCAGTTCTTC. Its protein product is CASSFTSGSYNEQFF.

V is TRBV3-1 (or the pseudogene TRBV3-2) and J is TRBJ2-1, with 9 positions matching TRBD2. Germline values: CDR1 LGHDT, CDR2 YNNKEL (reference sequence). The CDR3 is 12 amino acids. Germline trimming cut 1 base from V and 15 bases from J; bases unmatched to any gene: 4. This CDR3 reads CASSQAGTSWFF. CDR3 in DNA: TGTGCCAGCAGCCAAGCCGGGACTAGCTGGTTCTTC.

This chain joins TRBV7-8 and TRBJ1-2; D uncertain. The CDR3 consists of 14 residues. Germline assignment: CDR1 SGHVS and CDR2 FQNEAQ. Trimming shortened V by 5 bases and J by 5 bases, and 15 bases separated the two germline ends. CDR3 amino acids: CASSPIPTDYGYTF. The CDR3 coding sequence is TGTGCCAGCAGCCCGATTCCGACGGATTATGGCTACACCTTC.

The CDR3 sequence: CASSQIATGFNQPQHF. CDR3 coding DNA: TGTGCCAGCAGCCAGATAGCTACAGGGTTCAATCAGCCCCAGCATTTT. The chain carries TRBV7-9 and TRBJ1-5; D perhaps matches TRBD1 (6 bases). This CDR3 is built from 16 residues. V was pared by 5 bases and J by 3 bases, with 17 bases between. In germline, CDR1 is SEHNR, CDR2 FQNEAQ (reference sequence).